This T cell receptor (beta chain) was retrieved from a study of T cell responses to AZD1222 COVID-19 vaccine. Clones were sequenced by immunoSEQ multiplex PCR, and TCRdb holds only the in-frame ones, with some missing. The table shows more than 80,000 clones, with more than 85% occurring only once. Turning to this clone: Its antigen is as yet unknown.

V gave up 3 bases and J gave up 5 bases, with 10 bases separating them. The CDR3 consists of 12 residues. CDR1 GTSNPN and CDR2 SVGIG come from the germline V gene (reference sequence). Study observations and caveats: Donors were mostly white British, more females; clonal diversity possibly underestimated.

Sequencing used peripheral blood, obtained 28 days after the second AZD1222 dose. This receptor was identified in an adult who received the AZD1222 COVID-19 vaccine. V is TRBV30 and J is TRBJ1-2; D is unresolved. The CDR3: CAWSPTTYGYTF. As DNA, the CDR3 is TGTGCCTGGAGCCCAACGACATATGGCTACACCTTC.